These 5 T cell receptor beta chains originate from one sample sequenced in a study of T cells in Graves' hyperthyroidism and ophthalmopathy. There were TCR beta CDR3 regions amplified from RNA transcripts. First-round RT-PCR targeting the TCR CDR3 was performed with the HTBI primer set. TCRdb re-called the multiplex PCR reads with MiXCR, one entry per CDR3 protein. Among 300,000 to 400,000 distinct CDR3 sequences listed, around a sixth were seen once. The sample comprised blood. Every receptor here comes from a woman between 45 and 65 years old with Graves' hyperthyroidism.

V usage is TRBV6-1 and J usage is TRBJ1-3; D perhaps matches TRBD1 (5 bases). CDR1 is MNHNS and CDR2 is SASEGT in the germline V gene. The germline V and J ends were trimmed by 6 bases and 4 bases, with 16 bases remaining between them. This CDR3 region has 15 residues. DNA of the CDR3: TGTGCCAGCAGCCCCAGCTGGGGGGTCGGAAACACCATATATTTT. Encoded protein: CASSPSWGVGNTIYF.

This clonotype was seen a handful of times. V is TRBV6-2 or TRBV6-3 and J is TRBJ2-4; weak D call: TRBD1 (5 bases). The germline CDR1 and CDR2 sequences are MNHEY and SVGEGT. CDR3 length: 14 residues. V dropped 5 bases and J dropped 4 bases, with 12 bases sitting between them. CDR3 amino acids: CASSLSTVKNIQYF. CDR3 nucleotides: TGTGCCAGCAGTCTTTCGACAGTAAAAAACATTCAGTACTTC.

The V call is TRBV5-1, the J call TRBJ2-3, with D possibly matching TRBD2 (6 bases). The germline V gene has CDR1 SGHRS and CDR2 YFSETQ. The CDR3 sequence is 13 residues long. V was pared by 8 bases and J by 4 bases, with 14 bases between. The CDR3 loop is CASQAGGPDTQYF. The CDR3 region has the DNA TGCGCCAGTCAAGCGGGCGGACCAGATACGCAGTATTTT.

Worth noting for this clonotype: Just one base apart from a much larger clone, this may be a read error. This chain joins TRBV2 and TRBJ2-7; TRBD2 agrees at 7 bases. CDR3 length: 12 amino acids. V trimming: 6 bases; J trimming: 5 bases; junction bases outside the gene matches: 4. CDR1 is SNHLY and CDR2 is FYNNEI in the germline V gene. CDR3 sequence (DNA): TGTGCCAGCAGGACTAGCAACGACGAGCAGTACGTC. Its protein is CASRTSNDEQYV.

The CDR3 region has the DNA TGTGCCAGCAGTTCGGACGGGGGGAACAATGAGCAGTTCTTC. Translation: CASSSDGGNNEQFF. J is TRBJ2-1 and V is TRBV6-2 or TRBV6-3, with 7 nucleotides matching TRBD2. CDR1 and CDR2 (germline): MNHEY, SVGEGT. This CDR3 is built from 14 residues. Trimming at V came to 4 bases and at J to 5 bases, leaving 5 bases not matched to a gene.